A single sample is the source of the 29 T cell receptor beta chains below, sequenced in a study of CD8+CD57+ T cells in acquired aplastic anemia. Both TCR beta VDJ combination and CDR3 sequence profiling were carried out. Genomic DNA was the template for this profiling. Via MiXCR, TCRdb re-called the reads, giving one row per CDR3 protein. Here the sample spans about 400,000 distinct CDR3 sequences, 65% to 75% being singletons. Input material: sorted CD4+, CD8+, or CD8+CD57+ T cells (not recorded which) from PBMCs. The receptor set was obtained from a human donor in good health, serving as a control.

The chain links TRBV5-6 to TRBJ2-7; D not certain. The V end lost 2 bases, the J end lost 3 bases, and 15 bases lay between the germline ends. This CDR3 contains 15 residues. The germline gives CDR1 SGHDT, CDR2 YYEEEE. Here the CDR3 reads CASSFSGELNYEQYF. The CDR3 region has the DNA TGTGCCAGCAGCTTCTCTGGGGAACTGAACTACGAGCAGTACTTC.

Details on this clonotype: Mismatch with germline at one junction end may stem from a read error. This sequence joins TRBV7-3 and TRBJ2-7; D is undetermined. Germline V gene data show CDR1 as SGHTA and CDR2 as FQGTGA. CDR3 length: 13 amino acids. The CDR3 region is CASSVTPGDGHNF. In DNA form, the CDR3 reads TGTGCCAGCAGCGTCACCCCTGGGGATGGCCACAACTTC.

Concerning this clonotype itself: This sequence may be a read error, since a much larger clone differs from it by one base. V usage is TRBV6-1 and J usage is TRBJ1-5; D is possibly TRBD1 (6 bases). Germline-derived CDR1 and CDR2 are MNHNS and SASEGT. The CDR3 has 15 amino acids. Deletions cut 7 bases from V and 6 bases from J, with 19 bases between. Written as DNA, the CDR3 is TGTGCCAGCATCTTGTCGGGGGCTCGGGGTCAGCCCCAGCATTTT. Protein: CASILSGARGQPQHF.

This sequence joins TRBV7-9 and TRBJ2-7; D not resolved. The V end was cut by 5 bases, the J end by 8 bases, with 19 bases between. The CDR3 is made up of 14 amino acids. The V gene's germline CDR1 is SEHNR and CDR2 FQNEAQ (reference sequence). CDR3 amino acids: CASSLDPGFHQQYF. Written as DNA, the CDR3 is TGTGCCAGCAGCCTAGATCCCGGGTTCCACCAGCAGTACTTC.

This clonotype has ten or more counts. V is TRBV12-3 or TRBV12-4 and J is TRBJ2-3; perhaps D is TRBD1 or TRBD2 (6 bases each). The CDR3 totals 15 residues. Trimming removed 8 bases at V and 2 bases at J, with 17 bases between. Here the CDR3 DNA reads TGTGCCAGCCCTCCTCCGGGGGCGAACACAGATACGCAGTATTTT. Its protein product is CASPPPGANTDTQYF.

In its sample, this clonotype was seen once. The rearrangement uses TRBV7-3 and TRBJ2-3, with a weak D call TRBD1 (5 bases). The J call may be wrong; the DNA end is better matched by TRBJ1-5. The germline V gene has CDR1 SGHTA and CDR2 FQGTGA. This CDR3 is 14 amino acids long. The CDR3 DNA reads TGTGCCATCCCGGGGGGGGTGAGTACAGATACGCAGCATTTT. This translates into CAIPGGVSTDTQHF.

CDR3 bases: TGTGCCAGCAGGTGGACAGGGACGGTATCACCCCTCCACTTT. This translates into CASRWTGTVSPLHF. The chain couples TRBV12-3 or TRBV12-4 to TRBJ1-6, with 8 bases that match TRBD1. V was pared by 6 bases and J by 10 bases, with 8 bases of the junction left unmatched. This CDR3 contains 14 residues.

As for this clonotype: The junction departs from the called germline gene at one end, perhaps through a read error. V gene TRBV2 combines with J gene TRBJ2-3; D uncertain. Germline CDR1 and CDR2: SNHLY and FYNNEI. This CDR3 region has 12 residues. CDR3 in amino acids: CASSPLARTQHF. The CDR3 nucleotides read TGTGCCAGCAGTCCCCTCGCTCGTACACAGCACTTT.

In the case of this clonotype: The CDR3 ends on some other residue instead of the conserved phenylalanine or tryptophan, so this is likely a read error. The J gene is TRBJ1-2, the V gene TRBV7-9; no definite D call. V was shortened by 7 bases and J by 7 bases, with 13 bases between the two germline ends. Germline assignment: CDR1 SEHNR and CDR2 FQNEAQ (reference sequence). This CDR3 contains 12 residues. CDR3 protein: CASNENDSGYTA. The CDR3 region has the DNA TGTGCCAGCAATGAAAACGACTCTGGCTACACCGCT.

The gene calls are TRBV7-8 and TRBJ1-5, with D maybe TRBD1 (5 bases). Germline V CDR1 and CDR2: SGHVS, FQNEAQ. This CDR3 spans 14 amino acids. The V and J ends lost 6 bases and 14 bases respectively, with 23 bases between them. CDR3 protein: CASSPAYEQDYEHF. The CDR3 bases are TGTGCCAGCAGTCCAGCTTATGAACAGGACTATGAGCATTTT.

This chain joins TRBV9 and TRBJ1-6; 7 nucleotides agree with TRBD1. Trimming removed 5 bases from V and 13 bases from J; junction bases left unmatched: 9. The CDR3 spans 13 residues. Germline loops: CDR1 SGDLS, CDR2 YYNGEE. The CDR3 region is CASRTGTNAPLHF. CDR3 DNA sequence: TGTGCCAGCAGGACAGGGACTAATGCCCCCCTCCACTTT. Full variable domain (remainder filled in from reference TRBV9 and TRBJ1-6): DSGVTQTPKHLITATGQRVTLRCSPRSGDLSVYWYQQSLDQGLQFLIQYYNGEERAKGNILERFSAQQFPDLHSELNLSSLELGDSALYFCASRTGTNAPLHFGNGTRLTVT.

This clonotype showed up just a few times. The CDR3 sequence is CASTRAFSGGETQHF. The CDR3 bases are TGTGCCAGCACCCGAGCCTTTAGCGGGGGAGAGACCCAGCATTTT. The chain combines TRBV2 with TRBJ1-5; a possible D gene is TRBD1 (5 bases). Germline CDR1 SNHLY, CDR2 FYNNEI. This CDR3 has 15 amino acids. V was cut by 7 bases and J by 11 bases, with 24 bases left in between. Looking up the rest from reference TRBV2 and TRBJ1-5 gives the full variable domain: EPEVTQTPSHQVTQMGQEVILRCVPISNHLYFYWYRQILGQKVEFLVSFYNNEISEKSEIFDDQFSVERPDGSNFTLKIRSTKLEDSAMYFCASTRAFSGGETQHFGDGTRLSIL.

This clonotype was counted at least ten times. The chain has TRBV7-2 and TRBJ2-7, with D perhaps matching TRBD1 (5 bases). The CDR3 runs 14 residues. Germline CDR1 and CDR2: SGHTA and FQGNSA. V shed 1 base and J shed 1 base, with 8 bases lying between them. As DNA, the CDR3 is TGTGCCAGCAGCTTAGACAGGATTTCCTACGAGCAGTACTTC. The encoded protein is CASSLDRISYEQYF. Looking up the rest from reference TRBV7-2 and TRBJ2-7 gives the full variable domain: GAGVSQSPSNKVTEKGKDVELRCDPISGHTALYWYRQSLGQGLEFLIYFQGNSAPDKSGLPSDRFSAERTGGSVSTLTIQRTQQEDSAVYLCASSLDRISYEQYFGPGTRLTVT.

This clonotype has only one observation. Here the CDR3 omits its conserved ending phenylalanine or tryptophan, so a read error is the likely source. The rearrangement links TRBV7-2 to TRBJ1-2; perhaps TRBD1 as D (6 bases). CDR3 size: 12 residues. Germline V lookup: CDR1 SGHTA, CDR2 FQGNSA. The germline V and J ends were trimmed by 5 bases and 8 bases, with 12 bases remaining between them. CDR3 residues: CASSGQRAGYTG. CDR3 nucleotide sequence: TGTGCCAGCAGCGGACAGCGAGCGGGCTACACCGGG.

The genes are TRBV19 and TRBJ1-1; D remains unclear. V lost 6 bases, J lost 3 bases, and 8 bases lay in between. Germline CDR1 LNHDA, CDR2 SQIVND (reference sequence). The CDR3 contains 12 residues. The CDR3 loop reads CASRFRDTEAFF. The CDR3, as DNA: TGTGCCAGTAGATTCCGGGACACTGAAGCTTTCTTT.

The chain employs TRBV19 and TRBJ1-5, with no clear D. This CDR3 is built from 13 residues. Germline loops: CDR1 LNHDA, CDR2 SQIVND (reference sequence). Deletions cut 9 bases from V and 6 bases from J, with 15 bases between. CDR3 bases: TGTGCCAGCCGAACGGAAATCGGTCAGCCCCAGCATTTT. It is translated as CASRTEIGQPQHF.

The chain employs TRBV9 and TRBJ2-2, with D unresolved. Per the germline V gene, CDR1 is SGDLS and CDR2 is YYNGEE. There are 15 residues in the CDR3. Trimming removed 4 bases from V and 11 bases from J, with 21 bases in between. The CDR3 protein is CASSRARGINYELFF. The CDR3 DNA is TGTGCCAGCAGCCGAGCTCGCGGCATCAACTACGAGCTGTTTTTT.

The V call is TRBV7-2, the J call TRBJ1-1, with a possible D match to TRBD1 (6 bases). The V end lost 3 bases, the J end lost 11 bases, and 22 bases lay between the germline ends. CDR1 is SGHTA, CDR2 FQGNSA, per germline. The CDR3 totals 15 residues. The CDR3 sequence: CASSFGQLQNTEAFF. CDR3 nucleotide sequence: TGTGCCAGCAGCTTTGGACAGCTACAGAACACCGAGGCTTTCTTT.

The chain has TRBV20-1 and TRBJ2-7; D call uncertain. Germline V gene data show CDR1 as DFQATT and CDR2 as SNEGSKA (reference sequence). This CDR3 comprises 10 residues. CDR3 loop: CSARSHESNV. The CDR3 DNA is TGCAGTGCTAGGTCCCACGAAAGCAATGTC.

This clonotype has a single count. This chain links TRBV9 with TRBJ2-3, with D perhaps TRBD1 or TRBD2 (5 bases each). CDR3 size: 15 residues. Trimming removed 2 bases from V and 11 bases from J, with 21 bases in between. Germline lookup yields CDR1 SGDLS and CDR2 YYNGEE. The CDR3 spells CASSVSGLVSEQQYF. CDR3 DNA: TGTGCCAGCAGCGTGTCGGGGCTAGTCTCCGAGCAGCAGTATTTT.

The chain combines TRBV19 with TRBJ1-6; no reliable D call. CDR3 size: 14 residues. Germline V gene sequence: CDR1 LNHDA, CDR2 SQIVND (reference sequence). Trimming took 2 bases from V and 18 from J, leaving 20 bases between them. In nucleotides, the CDR3 is TGTGCCAGTAGTATATCGGCGGGAGCCTCCGAGCACCACTTT. This encodes CASSISAGASEHHF.

The V gene is TRBV7-2, the J gene TRBJ2-3; tentatively, D is TRBD2 (5 bases). This CDR3 is built from 14 residues. The germline V gene has CDR1 SGHTA and CDR2 FQGNSA. V was trimmed by 5 bases and J by 2 bases, leaving 11 bases between them. This CDR3 is CASSEAETTDTQYF. The CDR3 nucleotides are TGTGCCAGCAGCGAAGCGGAGACCACAGATACGCAGTATTTT.

This sequence joins TRBV24-1 and TRBJ2-7; the match to TRBD1 covers 8 bases. CDR3 length: 15 residues. The V segment lost 11 bases and the J segment 5 bases; nucleotides outside the gene matches: 16. Germline V gene lookup returns CDR1 KGHDR and CDR2 SFDVKD. The chain's CDR3 is CASSERLGQGDEQYF. DNA of the CDR3: TGTGCCAGCAGCGAGCGCCTAGGACAGGGCGACGAGCAGTACTTC.

This clonotype was observed a single time. No conserved phenylalanine or tryptophan is present at the end of the CDR3, so a read error is the likely explanation. The genes are TRBV7-2 and TRBJ2-7; no clear D. From germline, CDR1 is SGHTA and CDR2 FQGNSA. The CDR3 sequence is 14 residues long. Trimming left V 3 bases short and J 0 bases short, with 9 bases between. The CDR3 nucleotides are TGTGCCAGCAGCTTGCAGGCGACCTCCTACGAGCAGTACACC. This codes for CASSLQATSYEQYT.

The chain combines TRBV12-3 or TRBV12-4 with TRBJ1-1; D is uncertain. The CDR3 is made up of 13 amino acids. Trimming cost V 5 bases and J 7 bases, with 14 bases left between them. CDR3 nucleotides: TGTGCCAGCAGTATAAAGGTCACATTTGAAGCTTTCTTT. Its translation is CASSIKVTFEAFF.

This chain joins TRBV15 and TRBJ1-1; a possible D gene is TRBD1 (5 bases). The CDR3 spans 15 residues. Germline V gene data show CDR1 as LNHNV and CDR2 as YYDKDF (reference sequence). Deletions cut 1 base from V and 4 bases from J, with 13 bases between. The CDR3 DNA follows: TGTGCCACCAGCAGAGCCGAGGGGAGCCCCACTGAAGCTTTCTTT. It is translated as CATSRAEGSPTEAFF.

Regarding this clonotype: This may stem from a read error, because a much larger clone lies one nucleotide away. This chain joins TRBV30 and TRBJ1-2, with D tentatively TRBD1 (5 bases). The CDR3 spans 12 residues. Trimming pared 4 bases from V and 7 bases from J, leaving 13 bases between. Germline V CDR1 and CDR2: GTSNPN, SVGIG (reference sequence). CDR3 nucleotide sequence: TGTGCCTGGAAGGGACCGAGTGGTGGCTACACCTTC. Protein product: CAWKGPSGGYTF.

The chain uses TRBV7-2 and TRBJ1-6; no definite D call. CDR3 length: 13 amino acids. V dropped 10 bases and J dropped 13 bases, with 20 bases sitting between them. The V gene's germline CDR1 is SGHTA and CDR2 FQGNSA. The CDR3 DNA sequence: TGTGCCATAGGACCACGCGGTAAAGGGCCCCTCCACTTT. Translation gives CAIGPRGKGPLHF.

V is TRBV7-2 and J is TRBJ1-5; 7 bases line up with TRBD1. Germline V gives CDR1 SGHTA, CDR2 FQGNSA. The CDR3 covers 15 residues. Unmatched junction bases numbered 19, after V lost 6 bases and J lost 14 bases. The CDR3 sequence: CASSPGGAGRDTEHF. The CDR3 DNA is TGTGCCAGCAGTCCAGGGGGGGCGGGGAGGGACACTGAGCATTTT.